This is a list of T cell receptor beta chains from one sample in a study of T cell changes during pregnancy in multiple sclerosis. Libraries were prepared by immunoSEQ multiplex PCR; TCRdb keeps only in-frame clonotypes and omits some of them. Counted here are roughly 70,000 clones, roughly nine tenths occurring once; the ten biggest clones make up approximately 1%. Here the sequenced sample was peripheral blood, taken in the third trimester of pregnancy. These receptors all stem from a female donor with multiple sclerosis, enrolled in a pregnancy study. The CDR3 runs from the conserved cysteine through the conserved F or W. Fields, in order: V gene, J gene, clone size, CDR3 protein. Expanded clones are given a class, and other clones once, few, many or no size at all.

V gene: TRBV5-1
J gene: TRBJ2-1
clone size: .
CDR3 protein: CASSPGLAGGSSYNEQFF

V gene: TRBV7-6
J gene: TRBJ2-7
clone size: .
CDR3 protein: CASSLSPRQGTYEQYF

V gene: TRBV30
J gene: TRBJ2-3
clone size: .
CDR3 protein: CAWGLGPGNTDTQYF

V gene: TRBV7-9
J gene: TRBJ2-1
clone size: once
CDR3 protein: CASSSLRGYNEQFF

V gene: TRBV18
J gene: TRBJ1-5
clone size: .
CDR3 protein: CASSPGTGVNQPQHF

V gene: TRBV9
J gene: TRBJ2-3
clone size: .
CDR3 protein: CASSVSLDTQYF

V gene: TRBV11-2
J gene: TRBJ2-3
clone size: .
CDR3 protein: CASSLIGVTDTQYF

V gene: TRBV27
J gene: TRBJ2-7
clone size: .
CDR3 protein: CASRQTSGPSYEQYF

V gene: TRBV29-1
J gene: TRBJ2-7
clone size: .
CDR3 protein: CSVLTRGGTEQYF

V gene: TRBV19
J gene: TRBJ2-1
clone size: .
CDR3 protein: CASSIGLAEGNNEQFF

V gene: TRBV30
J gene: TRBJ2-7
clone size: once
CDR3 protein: CAWSVTAYEQYF

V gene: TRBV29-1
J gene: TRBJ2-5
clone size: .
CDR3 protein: CSVDSGGGGETQYF

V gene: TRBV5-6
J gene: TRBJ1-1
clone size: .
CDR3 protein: CASLGQGSPSNTEAFF

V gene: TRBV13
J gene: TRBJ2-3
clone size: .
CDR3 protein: CASSVVSAPDTQYF

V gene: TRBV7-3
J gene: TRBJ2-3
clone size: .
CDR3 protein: CASSLGGGGTDTQYF

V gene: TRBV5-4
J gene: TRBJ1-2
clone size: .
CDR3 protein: CASSLGPFSLLRGYTF

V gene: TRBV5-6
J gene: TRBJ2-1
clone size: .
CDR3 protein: CASSHDGLAGEDEQFF

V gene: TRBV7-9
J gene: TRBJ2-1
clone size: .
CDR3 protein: CASSSTGTGVNEQFF

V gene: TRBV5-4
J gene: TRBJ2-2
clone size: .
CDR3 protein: CASSFSTSFAGELFF

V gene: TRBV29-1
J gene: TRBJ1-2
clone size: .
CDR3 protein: CSVARGQGAVGYTF

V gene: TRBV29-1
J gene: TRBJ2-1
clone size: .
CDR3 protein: CSVVGSGGRGKSSYNEQFF

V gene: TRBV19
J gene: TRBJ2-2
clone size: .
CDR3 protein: CASSITGANTGELFF